This TCR beta chain comes out of a study of CD8+CD57+ T cells in acquired aplastic anemia. Study-wide context: An average of about 3.4 ug of DNA was obtained from sorted CD4+ and CD8+ cells. Study results and limitations: Sharing between patients and controls was observed for over 25 CD8+ CDR3 sequences.

All sequencing subjects had displayed CD8+CD57+ cell expansion on flow cytometry. Worth noting for this clonotype: The antigen is not known.

Using genomic DNA as the template, TCR beta VDJ and CDR3 profiling was carried out. TCRdb re-derived calls from the reads in MiXCR, one entry per CDR3 protein. The repertoire holds approximately 300,000 distinct CDR3 sequences, with approximately 58% as singletons. This TCR was sampled from a human donor with aplastic anemia. The sample consisted of sorted CD4+, CD8+, or CD8+CD57+ T cells (not recorded which) from PBMCs.

The CDR3 spells CASSLGQERYEQYF. The CDR3 region has the DNA TGCGCCAGCAGCTTAGGACAGGAGCGTTACGAGCAGTACTTC. This chain connects TRBV5-1 to TRBJ2-7, with TRBD1 identical over 7 bases. From germline, CDR1 is SGHRS and CDR2 YFSETQ. V lost 2 bases and J lost 4; bases outside the gene matches: 6. The CDR3 length is 14 residues.